One sample yielded the 2 T cell receptor beta chains listed below, sequenced in a study of vaccination and CD4 T cells after COVID-19. No antigen has been identified for these receptors. Treatment specified: approximately 9-day PBMC culture with coronavirus spike peptide pools or control peptides (ViraFEST assay). The Oncomine TCR Beta short-read assay was applied to DNA of cultured CD4+ T cells. TCRdb reanalysed the PCR reads using MiXCR and keeps one entry per CDR3 protein. The sample contains 15,000 to 20,000 distinct CDR3 sequences, more than 25% of which appear only once. Sequencing input: cultured CD4+ T cells from blood. The origin of the receptors is a human donor with COVID-19.

This clonotype was seen only a few times. The V call is TRBV11-2, the J call TRBJ2-5; 8 bases fit TRBD1. The junction had 8 bases not matched to a gene; V was cut back by 4 bases and J by 4 bases. This CDR3 region has 15 residues. Germline lookup yields CDR1 SGHAT and CDR2 FQNNGV. CDR3 in amino acids: CASSSGQGAGETQYF. As DNA, the CDR3 is TGTGCCAGCAGCTCCGGACAGGGAGCGGGAGAGACCCAGTACTTC.

The V gene is TRBV6-4, the J gene TRBJ2-5; TRBD1 matches 11 bases. Germline CDR1 is MRHNA and CDR2 is SNTAGT. CDR3 length equals 13 residues. V shed 6 bases, J shed 8 bases, and the junction held 5 bases outside the gene matches. The CDR3 sequence is CASSPGQGATQYF. As DNA, the CDR3 is TGTGCCAGCAGCCCCGGACAGGGGGCAACCCAGTACTTC.